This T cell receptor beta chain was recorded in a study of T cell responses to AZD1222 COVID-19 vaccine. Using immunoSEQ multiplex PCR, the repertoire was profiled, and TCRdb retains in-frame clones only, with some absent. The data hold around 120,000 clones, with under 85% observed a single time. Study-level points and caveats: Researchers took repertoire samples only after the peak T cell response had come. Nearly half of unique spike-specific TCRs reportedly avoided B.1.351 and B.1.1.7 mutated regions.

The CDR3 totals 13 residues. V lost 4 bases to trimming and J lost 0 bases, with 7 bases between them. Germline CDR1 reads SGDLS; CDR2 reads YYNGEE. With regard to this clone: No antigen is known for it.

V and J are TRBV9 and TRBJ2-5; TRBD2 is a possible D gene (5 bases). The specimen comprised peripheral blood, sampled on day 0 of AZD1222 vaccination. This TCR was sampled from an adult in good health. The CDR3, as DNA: TGTGCCAGCAGCCGCGGGTACCAAGAGACCCAGTACTTC. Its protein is CASSRGYQETQYF.